The 11 T cell receptor beta chains in this list originate from one sample, sequenced in a study of CD8+CD57+ T cells in acquired aplastic anemia. Researchers used genomic DNA as the template to profile TCR beta VDJ and CDR3. TCRdb ran MiXCR on the reads and lists one entry per CDR3 protein. The sample holds roughly 200,000 distinct CDR3 sequences; 65% are singletons and the top ten take around 58%. The sequenced patients had an expansion of CD8+CD57+ cells seen by flow cytometry. The sequenced material came from sorted CD4+, CD8+, or CD8+CD57+ T cells (not recorded which) from PBMCs. These TCRs come from a human donor with aplastic anemia.

The chain joins TRBV2 to TRBJ1-2; D unresolved. The CDR3 covers 10 residues. Deletions cut 8 bases from V and 5 bases from J, with 6 bases between. Germline values: CDR1 SNHLY, CDR2 FYNNEI. The DNA of the CDR3 is TGTGCCAGCCTCGGTTATGGCTACACCTTC. Protein sequence: CASLGYGYTF.

Notes on this clonotype: One end of the junction is discordant with germline, which a read error may explain. The V call is TRBV15, the J call TRBJ1-6; 11 bases are a match to TRBD1. This CDR3 has 16 residues. The germline gives CDR1 LNHNV, CDR2 YYDKDF (reference sequence). The CDR3 region is CATRQDRGPINSPLHF. The CDR3 DNA is TGTGCCACCAGACAGGACAGGGGGCCTATTAATTCACCCCTCCACTTC.

This rearrangement joins TRBV7-6 to TRBJ2-7, with D possibly TRBD1 on 6 matching bases. CDR1 and CDR2 from the germline V gene are SGHVS and FNYEAQ. This CDR3 contains 14 residues. V was cut by 5 bases and J by 3 bases, with 14 bases left in between. CDR3 sequence reads: CASSPQGPFYEQYF. The CDR3 DNA sequence: TGTGCCAGCAGCCCCCAGGGGCCGTTCTACGAGCAGTACTTC.

The V and J genes are TRBV9 and TRBJ2-3; D gene unclear. The CDR3 length is 15 residues. Trimming stripped 3 bases from V and 0 bases from J, with 11 bases between. Germline V gives CDR1 SGDLS, CDR2 YYNGEE. CDR3 nucleotides: TGTGCCAGCAGCGGGACGGTGTCTAGCACAGATACGCAGTATTTT. Its translation: CASSGTVSSTDTQYF.

V and J are TRBV12-3 or TRBV12-4 and TRBJ2-5; D possibly corresponds to TRBD1 (6 bases). This CDR3 has 14 residues. The V end was cut by 6 bases, the J end by 0 bases, with 11 bases between. The CDR3: CASRARDNQETQYF. DNA for the CDR3: TGTGCCAGCAGAGCTCGGGACAACCAAGAGACCCAGTACTTC.

On this clonotype: A much bigger clone sits one base away, suggesting this may be a read error. V is TRBV19 and J is TRBJ2-2; D is possibly TRBD2 (5 bases). Germline assignment: CDR1 LNHDA and CDR2 SQIVND (reference sequence). The CDR3 extends over 13 amino acids. The CDR3 DNA follows: TGTGCCAGTAGTATAATAGACACCGGGGAGCTGCTTTTT. It is translated as CASSIIDTGELLF.

In this sample, this clonotype turned up many times. The chain combines TRBV19 with TRBJ2-7; D call uncertain. Trimming left V 3 bases short and J 0 bases short, with 9 bases between. Germline CDR1 is LNHDA and CDR2 is SQIVND (reference sequence). CDR3 length: 14 amino acids. The CDR3 DNA reads as TGTGCCAGTAGTATCGAGGCTAGCTCCTACGAGCAGTACTTC. Translated: CASSIEASSYEQYF.

The chain's CDR3 is CASSYSRQGVNEQYF. In nucleotides, the CDR3 is TGTGCCAGCAGTTACTCGCGACAGGGAGTCAACGAGCAGTACTTC. The rearrangement joins TRBV6-5 to TRBJ2-7; the match to TRBD1 covers 7 bases. Trimming removed 0 bases from V and 5 bases from J; junction bases left unmatched: 7. CDR3 length: 15 residues. Germline CDR1 reads MNHEY; CDR2 reads SVGAGI.

This chain uses TRBV20-1 with TRBJ2-1, with 10 bases that match TRBD2. The J segment lost 6 bases and the V segment lost 6 bases, leaving 11 bases of the junction unmatched. Looked up from germline, CDR1 is DFQATT and CDR2 is SNEGSKA (reference sequence). This CDR3 spans 15 amino acids. The CDR3 protein is CSARGEREGRNEQFF. DNA of the CDR3: TGCAGTGCCAGGGGGGAGCGGGAGGGACGCAATGAGCAGTTCTTC.

V usage is TRBV25-1 and J usage is TRBJ1-6; D gene uncertain. The germline gives CDR1 MGHDK, CDR2 SYGVNS. Trimming cost V 8 bases and J 6 bases, with 11 bases left between them. The CDR3 spans 13 residues. This chain's CDR3 is CASGPSGNSPLHF. CDR3 nucleotides: TGTGCCAGCGGCCCATCGGGTAATTCACCCCTCCACTTT.

This clonotype has a single count. The V and J genes are TRBV6-5 and TRBJ2-3, with no clear D. The V end lost 6 bases, the J end lost 2 bases, and 9 bases lay between the germline ends. The length of the CDR3 is 13 residues. Germline V gene data show CDR1 as MNHEY and CDR2 as SVGAGI. The CDR3 region has the DNA TGTGCCAGCAGCCATCGGAACACAGATACGCAGTATTTT. Residues: CASSHRNTDTQYF.